The clone carrying this T cell receptor beta chain has a handful of counts. The CDR3 loop spans 18 amino acids. V lost 1 base to trimming and J lost 4 bases, with 19 bases between them. Germline V lookup: CDR1 LGHNA, CDR2 YSLEER. The data are from a study of response to subunit inactivated influenza vaccine. One entry per CDR3 protein results from TCRdb running MiXCR on the RT-PCR reads. Of about 540,000 distinct CDR3 sequences listed, around a quarter are singletons. The same specimen was also included in a second study, on T cells expressing NK-cell markers. As that study records: UMIs were included in TCR beta cDNA generated by 5'RACE template switching. Within several experiments, an anti-gamma-delta TCR antibody kept the sorting limited to alpha-beta TCR T cells. Leadership of the CD3+CD56-NKG2C+ fraction also belonged to these clonotypes in a few donors. It was still unclear whether expanded NKG2C+ T cell clones were HCMV specific.

The chain has TRBV4-3 and TRBJ2-2, with D possibly called TRBD1 or TRBD2 (8 bases each). This specimen consisted of CD4+ T cells sorted from PBMCs, obtained 12 days after vaccination. This TCR derives from a man in his fifties who received an inactivated influenza vaccine. This CDR3 is CASSQVLIAGQATGELFF. The DNA of the CDR3 is TGCGCCAGCAGCCAAGTCCTTATAGCGGGACAGGCCACCGGGGAGCTGTTTTTT.